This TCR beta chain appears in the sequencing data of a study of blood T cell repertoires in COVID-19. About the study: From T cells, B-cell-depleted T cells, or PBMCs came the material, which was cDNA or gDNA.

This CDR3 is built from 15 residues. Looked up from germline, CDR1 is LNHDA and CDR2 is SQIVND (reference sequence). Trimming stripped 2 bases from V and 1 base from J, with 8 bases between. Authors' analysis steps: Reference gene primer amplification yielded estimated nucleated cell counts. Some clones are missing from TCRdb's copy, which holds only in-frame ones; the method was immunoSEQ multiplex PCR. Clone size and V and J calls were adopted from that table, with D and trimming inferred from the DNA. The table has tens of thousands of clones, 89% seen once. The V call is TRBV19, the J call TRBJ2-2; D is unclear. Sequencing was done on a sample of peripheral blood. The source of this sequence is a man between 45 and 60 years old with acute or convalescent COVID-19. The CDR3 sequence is CASSILAVNTGELFF. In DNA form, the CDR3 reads TGTGCCAGTAGTATACTGGCCGTGAACACCGGGGAGCTGTTTTTT.